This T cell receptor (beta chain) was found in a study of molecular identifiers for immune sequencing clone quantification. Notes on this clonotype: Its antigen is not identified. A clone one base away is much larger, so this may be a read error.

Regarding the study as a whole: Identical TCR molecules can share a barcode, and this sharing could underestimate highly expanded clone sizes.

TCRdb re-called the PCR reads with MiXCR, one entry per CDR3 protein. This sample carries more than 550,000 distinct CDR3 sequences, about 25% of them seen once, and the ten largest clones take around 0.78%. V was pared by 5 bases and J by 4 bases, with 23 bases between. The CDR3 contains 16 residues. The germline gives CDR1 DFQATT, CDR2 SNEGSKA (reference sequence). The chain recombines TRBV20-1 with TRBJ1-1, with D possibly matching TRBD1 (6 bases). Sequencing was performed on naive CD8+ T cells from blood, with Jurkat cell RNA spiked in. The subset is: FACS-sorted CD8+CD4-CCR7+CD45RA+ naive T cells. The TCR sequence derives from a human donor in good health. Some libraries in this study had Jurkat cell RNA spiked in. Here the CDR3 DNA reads TGCAGTGCTTTAGCTGTGGGGGCGGGAAAGAGCACTGAAGCTTTCTTT. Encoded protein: CSALAVGAGKSTEAFF.